The next 2 T cell receptor beta chains were all read from a single sample in a study of blood T cell repertoires in COVID-19. Generated by immunoSEQ multiplex PCR, the TCRdb table keeps only in-frame clones and is missing some. The sample holds tens of thousands of clones, about 88% seen once. The material sequenced was peripheral blood. These receptors were obtained from a human donor in a cohort sampled during active COVID-19.

The V call is TRBV5-1, the J call TRBJ2-3; 7 nucleotides line up with TRBD2. The CDR3 has 16 amino acids. V shed 4 bases and J 4 bases; nucleotides not matched to a gene: 12. Germline V gene sequence: CDR1 SGHRS, CDR2 YFSETQ. This CDR3 is CASSLGGTHGADTQYF. DNA for the CDR3: TGCGCCAGCAGCCTCGGGGGGACCCACGGGGCAGATACGCAGTATTTT.

This clone has just one count. The chain links TRBV25-1 to TRBJ2-3, with 9 bases matching TRBD2. From germline, CDR1 is MGHDK and CDR2 SYGVNS. The CDR3 spans 14 residues. V was clipped by 6 bases and J by 4 bases; unmatched bases: 5. CDR3 residues: CASRPSGASDTQYF. In nucleotides, the CDR3 is TGTGCCAGCAGGCCTAGCGGGGCTTCAGATACGCAGTATTTT. The full variable domain, rest sourced from reference TRBV25-1 and TRBJ2-3, is EADIYQTPRYLVIGTGKKITLECSQTMGHDKMYWYQQDPGMELHLIHYSYGVNSTEKGDLSSESTVSRIRTEHFPLTLESARPSHTSQYLCASRPSGASDTQYFGPGTRLTVL.